Below are 21 T cell receptor beta chains sequenced from a single sample in a study of blood T cell repertoires in COVID-19. The assay was immunoSEQ multiplex PCR, and TCRdb's table has in-frame clones only and misses some. The repertoire has around 190,000 clones, approximately 75% of them found once; the top ten carry around 8.8%. Source material: PBMCs or T cells enriched from blood (not recorded which). These receptors all come from a man aged 35-49 years who had recovered from COVID-19.

The chain recombines TRBV5-4 with TRBJ2-1, with 12 bases aligning to TRBD2. The germline gives CDR1 SGHNT, CDR2 YYREEE (reference sequence). The CDR3 is made up of 15 amino acids. Trimming cost V 2 bases and J 7 bases; bases outside gene matches: 4. Here the CDR3 reads CASSFGLAGTNEQFF. CDR3 DNA: TGTGCCAGCAGCTTCGGACTAGCGGGGACTAATGAGCAGTTCTTC.

The chain employs TRBV7-8 and TRBJ2-2; TRBD1 might be the D (5 bases). V lost 5 bases and J 4 bases, leaving 14 bases between the germline ends. The germline V gene encodes CDR1 SGHVS and CDR2 FQNEAQ. The CDR3 spans 15 residues. In nucleotides, the CDR3 is TGTGCCAGCAGCCGCCTCCAGGGAAGCACCGGGGAGCTGTTTTTT. The encoded protein is CASSRLQGSTGELFF.

For the CDR3, the DNA is TGTGCCAGCGGGCCGGGTCAGGGGAATGGGGCCAACGTCCTGACTTTC. Its protein product is CASGPGQGNGANVLTF. The rearrangement uses TRBV5-4 and TRBJ2-6, with D possibly TRBD1 on 6 matching bases. Trimming stripped 7 bases from V and 3 bases from J, with 17 bases between. CDR3 size: 16 residues. Germline values: CDR1 SGHNT, CDR2 YYREEE (reference sequence).

The chain links TRBV14 to TRBJ2-7, with D uncertain. CDR1 is SGHDN, CDR2 FVKESK, per germline. This CDR3 region has 11 residues. The V gene lost 4 bases and the J gene lost 4 bases, with 5 bases spanning the gap. The CDR3 loop is CASSPPYEQYF. Here the CDR3 DNA reads TGTGCCAGCAGCCCCCCGTACGAGCAGTACTTC. Filled out from reference TRBV14 and TRBJ2-7, the complete variable domain reads EAGVTQFPSHSVIEKGQTVTLRCDPISGHDNLYWYRRVMGKEIKFLLHFVKESKQDESGMPNNRFLAERTGGTYSTLKVQPAELEDSGVYFCASSPPYEQYFGPGTRLTVT.

The chain is built from TRBV29-1 and TRBJ1-3; D is unresolved. Germline CDR1 is SQVTM and CDR2 is ANQGSEA. This CDR3 is built from 12 residues. The V end lost 3 bases, the J end lost 4 bases, and 7 bases lay between the germline ends. The CDR3 is CSVEGEGNTIYF. DNA of the CDR3: TGCAGCGTTGAGGGAGAAGGAAACACCATATATTTT.

The chain joins TRBV7-6 to TRBJ2-1; D is unresolved. This CDR3 contains 12 residues. Between the trimmed V and J ends, which lost 2 bases and 7 bases, there was a span of 6 bases. Germline V gives CDR1 SGHVS, CDR2 FNYEAQ. CDR3 DNA: TGTGCCAGCAGCTTATTGGCTAATGAGCAGTTCTTC. As protein: CASSLLANEQFF.

The rearrangement joins TRBV5-5 to TRBJ2-1; tentatively, D is TRBD1 (6 bases). The CDR3 contains 14 residues. V was trimmed by 1 base and J by 2 bases, leaving 7 bases between them. Germline lookup yields CDR1 SGHKS and CDR2 YYEKEE (reference sequence). In DNA, the CDR3 is TGTGCCAGCAGCTTGTGGGGGCCCTACAATGAGCAGTTCTTC. Amino acids: CASSLWGPYNEQFF. The whole variable domain, remainder taken from reference TRBV5-5 and TRBJ2-1, is DAGVTQSPTHLIKTRGQQVTLRCSPISGHKSVSWYQQVLGQGPQFIFQYYEKEERGRGNFPDRFSARQFPNYSSELNVNALLLGDSALYLCASSLWGPYNEQFFGPGTRLTVL.

This sequence joins TRBV19 and TRBJ1-5; 7 bases agree with TRBD1. There are 12 residues in the CDR3. J lost 11 bases, V lost 5 bases, and 6 bases had no gene match. Germline V gene data show CDR1 as LNHDA and CDR2 as SQIVND (reference sequence). Written as DNA, the CDR3 is TGTGCCAGTAGTCGACAGGGCAGGTCCCAGCATTTT. Its protein is CASSRQGRSQHF.

This clone was recorded once. The chain links TRBV5-5 to TRBJ2-1; a weak D match, TRBD1 (6 bases). Looked up from germline, CDR1 is SGHKS and CDR2 is YYEKEE (reference sequence). Trimming took 0 bases from V and 7 from J, leaving 11 bases between them. The CDR3 spans 14 residues. This chain's CDR3 is CASSLAAGENEQFF. Here the CDR3 DNA reads TGTGCCAGCAGCTTGGCCGCAGGGGAGAATGAGCAGTTCTTC.

The chain combines TRBV5-1 with TRBJ2-3, with 8 bases fitting TRBD1. Germline CDR1 and CDR2: SGHRS and YFSETQ. The CDR3 contains 16 residues. V dropped 4 bases and J dropped 0; count of bases not matched to a gene: 7. CDR3 coding DNA: TGCGCCAGCAGCCCGAGTTGGACAGGGAGCACAGATACGCAGTATTTT. It yields the protein CASSPSWTGSTDTQYF.

V and J are TRBV12-3 or TRBV12-4 and TRBJ1-2; TRBD1 might be the D (6 bases). The ends were cut back, 3 bases at V and 5 bases at J, with 10 bases in the middle. The CDR3 loop spans 13 amino acids. The CDR3 DNA is TGTGCCAGCAGTTTGAGTCAGGGGTATGGCTACACCTTC. Amino acid sequence: CASSLSQGYGYTF.

A single count supports this clone. This chain joins TRBV6-5 and TRBJ2-7, with D possibly matching TRBD1 (6 bases). Germline-derived CDR1 and CDR2 are MNHEY and SVGAGI. CDR3 length: 13 residues. V dropped 2 bases and J dropped 2 bases, with 7 bases sitting between them. CDR3 residues: CASSYGTTYEQYF. The CDR3 region has the DNA TGTGCCAGCAGTTACGGGACAACCTACGAGCAGTACTTC.

The V gene is TRBV4-2, the J gene TRBJ1-1; no firm D call. V lost 8 bases to trimming and J lost 1 base, with 11 bases between them. Germline CDR1 LGHNA, CDR2 YNFKEQ. The CDR3 consists of 13 residues. CDR3 sequence (DNA): TGTGCCAGCTCCGGAGCGTCGAACACTGAAGCTTTCTTT. Residues: CASSGASNTEAFF.

The chain has TRBV6-1 and TRBJ2-2; possible D gene TRBD1, 6 bases. This CDR3 is 13 amino acids long. Germline CDR1 reads MNHNS; CDR2 reads SASEGT. Trimming took off 8 bases at V and 1 base at J, with 8 bases between the two ends. CDR3 amino acids: CASGQMNTGELFF. The CDR3 coding sequence is TGTGCCAGCGGACAGATGAACACCGGGGAGCTGTTTTTT.

The rearrangement uses TRBV7-9 and TRBJ2-1; 14 nucleotides align to TRBD2. V shed 5 bases and J 7 bases; nucleotides not matched to a gene: 7. Looked up from germline, CDR1 is SEHNR and CDR2 is FQNEAQ (reference sequence). CDR3 length: 16 amino acids. The CDR3 region has the DNA TGTGCCAGCAGCGGAAGGACTAGCGGGAGGATAAATGAGCAGTTCTTC. Translating it yields CASSGRTSGRINEQFF.

The chain has TRBV24-1 and TRBJ2-5; D is possibly TRBD1 (7 bases). The CDR3 covers 15 residues. Trimming removed 2 bases at V and 2 bases at J, with 11 bases between. In germline, CDR1 is KGHDR, CDR2 SFDVKD. In DNA, the CDR3 is TGTGCCACCAGTGATTGGGGGGACAGACAAGAGACCCAGTACTTC. It codes for CATSDWGDRQETQYF.

The chain is built from TRBV6-5 and TRBJ1-6; D is possibly TRBD1 (6 bases). From germline, CDR1 is MNHEY and CDR2 SVGAGI. Trimming left V 7 bases short and J 10 bases short, with 17 bases between. CDR3 length equals 14 residues. This CDR3 is CASKPLGAGSPLHF. In DNA form, the CDR3 reads TGTGCCAGCAAGCCTTTGGGGGCTGGCTCACCCCTCCACTTT.

V usage is TRBV6-5 and J usage is TRBJ2-7; D possibly corresponds to TRBD2 (5 bases). This CDR3 spans 13 amino acids. Germline V CDR1 and CDR2: MNHEY, SVGAGI. The V end was cut by 6 bases, the J end by 3 bases, with 12 bases between. CDR3 nucleotides: TGTGCCAGCAGCTTAGGTCGGGGCTACGAGCAGTACTTC. It is translated as CASSLGRGYEQYF.

The J gene is TRBJ2-7, the V gene TRBV14, with 7 nucleotides matching TRBD1. The CDR3 extends over 18 amino acids. Unmatched junction bases numbered 15, after V lost 4 bases and J lost 0 bases. The germline V gene has CDR1 SGHDN and CDR2 FVKESK. CDR3 DNA sequence: TGTGCCAGCAGCCGCCGAAACAACAGGGGTAGTAGCTCCTACGAGCAGTACTTC. It codes for CASSRRNNRGSSSYEQYF. The whole variable domain, filled in from reference TRBV14 and TRBJ2-7, reads EAGVTQFPSHSVIEKGQTVTLRCDPISGHDNLYWYRRVMGKEIKFLLHFVKESKQDESGMPNNRFLAERTGGTYSTLKVQPAELEDSGVYFCASSRRNNRGSSSYEQYFGPGTRLTVT.

The CDR3, as DNA: TGTGCCAGCAGCCAAGCAGGGGAGGGCACCGGGGAGCTGTTTTTT. It codes for CASSQAGEGTGELFF. V gene TRBV3-1 (or the pseudogene TRBV3-2) combines with J gene TRBJ2-2; tentatively, D is TRBD2 (7 bases). Trimming stripped 1 base from V and 4 bases from J, with 10 bases between. CDR1 is LGHDT, CDR2 YNNKEL, per germline (reference sequence). CDR3 size: 15 residues.

This clone occurred many times. The gene calls are TRBV9 and TRBJ2-2, with TRBD2 identical over 8 bases. This CDR3 contains 15 residues. Germline V gene data show CDR1 as SGDLS and CDR2 as YYNGEE. Unmatched junction bases numbered 5, after V lost 3 bases and J lost 4 bases. CDR3 nucleotide sequence: TGTGCCAGCAGCGCCAGCGGGAGAGGCACCGGGGAGCTGTTTTTT. This sequence encodes CASSASGRGTGELFF.